This TCR beta chain was recorded in a study of radiation and T cells in renal cell carcinoma. This sample's time point: baseline pretreatment blood. Treatment here: 15 Gy SBRT to primary tumor, nephrectomy 4 weeks later. Points from the study as a whole: Pretreatment tumor biopsies were lacking, so baseline clonotypes are unknown.

A few counts support this clone. What it binds is not known. Germline assignment: CDR1 SGHVS and CDR2 FNYEAQ. V was cut by 4 bases and J by 2 bases, with 14 bases left in between. The CDR3 consists of 16 residues. Clones were sequenced by immunoSEQ multiplex PCR, and TCRdb holds only the in-frame ones, with some missing. This table holds roughly 100,000 clones, 80% to 90% found once. The clonotype originates from a man aged 50 to 59 with renal cell carcinoma. Sequenced here: blood, sampled from a patient whose treatment included radiotherapy and nephrectomy. The gene calls are TRBV7-6 and TRBJ2-2, with a tentative D call TRBD1 (6 bases). The CDR3 bases are TGTGCCAGCAGCTACAACACAGGGTCCAACACCGGGGAGCTGTTTTTT. Encoded protein: CASSYNTGSNTGELFF.